This T cell receptor (beta chain) comes out of a study of T cell repertoires in cytomegalovirus infection. Study as a whole: It can be stated that public TCR beta signatures indicated CMV infection as well as a matching HLA type.

Trimming removed 0 bases from V and 4 bases from J, with 9 bases in between. CDR1 DFQATT and CDR2 SNEGSKA come from the germline V gene (reference sequence). The CDR3 length is 13 residues. General study findings and limits: The study found HLA-C-restricted CMV-specific TCR beta clonotypes dominating the ex vivo response.

Concerning this clonotype: What it binds is unknown.

TCRdb ran MiXCR on the reads and lists one entry per CDR3 protein. The sample has approximately 500,000 distinct CDR3 sequences, around 11% seen once. V is TRBV20-1 and J is TRBJ1-2, with unresolved D. The clonotype was recovered from a human donor in good health (CMV status not recorded). Some clones in this sample may be carry-over from other donors' samples. Sequenced: PBMCs. The CDR3 region is CSARDLGIYGYTF. The CDR3 DNA follows: TGCAGTGCTAGAGACCTCGGAATCTATGGCTACACCTTC.